Following are 26 T cell receptor beta chains from one sample sequenced in a study of tumor and adjacent non-tumor tissue in lung cancer. No cell sorting was done before RNA was extracted from the tissue. Three rounds of nested PCR, following a modified ARM-PCR protocol, produced the TCRbeta library. TCRdb passed the multiplex PCR reads through MiXCR, listing each CDR3 protein once. The sample consists of 65,000 to 95,000 distinct CDR3 sequences, around 70% of them appearing once. The sample comprised lung tumor tissue. All receptors come from a woman aged 70-85 years with non-small cell lung cancer.

This clonotype was counted ten times or more. The J gene is TRBJ2-2, the V gene TRBV11-2; TRBD2 agrees at 7 bases. Germline loops: CDR1 SGHAT, CDR2 FQNNGV. CDR3 length: 13 amino acids. V trimming: 5 bases; J trimming: 8 bases; junction bases outside the gene matches: 5. The CDR3 sequence is CASSVGGTGELFF. The CDR3 DNA sequence: TGTGCCAGCAGCGTCGGGGGGACGGGGGAGCTGTTTTTT.

With regard to this clonotype: This could be a read error, since a much larger clone is one nucleotide away. The chain joins TRBV30 to TRBJ2-6, with D perhaps matching TRBD2 (6 bases). This CDR3 region has 14 residues. Germline V lookup: CDR1 GTSNPN, CDR2 SVGIG (reference sequence). V lost 4 bases, J lost 6 bases, and 13 bases lay in between. CDR3 sequence reads: CAWNLGTVANVLTF. CDR3 nucleotides: TGTGCCTGGAACCTAGGGACTGTGGCCAACGTCCTGACTTTC.

The chain links TRBV29-1 to TRBJ1-2; D ambiguous. Germline V gene data show CDR1 as SQVTM and CDR2 as ANQGSEA. The CDR3 is made up of 11 amino acids. The CDR3 sequence is CKDQDNYGYTF. DNA of the CDR3: TGCAAGGATCAAGATAACTATGGCTACACCTTC.

This clonotype was detected many times. V is TRBV5-5 and J is TRBJ1-1; D remains unclear. Germline V gene sequence: CDR1 SGHKS, CDR2 YYEKEE (reference sequence). The V and J ends lost 1 base and 1 base respectively, with 8 bases between them. The CDR3 length is 14 residues. DNA of the CDR3: TGTGCCAGCAGCTTGCTGGGTCGGAACACTGAAGCTTTCTTT. Translating it yields CASSLLGRNTEAFF.

J is TRBJ1-1 and V is TRBV6-1; possibly TRBD1 for D (5 bases). Germline CDR1 is MNHNS and CDR2 is SASEGT. CDR3 length: 14 residues. V shed 0 bases and J shed 13 bases, with 18 bases lying between them. The CDR3: CASSEALDTQRGFF. CDR3 coding DNA: TGTGCCAGCAGTGAAGCGCTGGACACCCAGAGAGGTTTCTTT.

This sequence joins TRBV4-2 and TRBJ1-1; D is perhaps TRBD1 (6 bases). CDR3 size: 14 residues. Germline CDR1 LGHNA, CDR2 YNFKEQ. CDR3 DNA: TGTACTAGCAGCCAGGGGCGCAGGGATACTGAAGCTTTCTTT. It is translated as CTSSQGRRDTEAFF.

To note about this clonotype: A junction end diverges from the germline sequence, so it may reflect a read error. This rearrangement joins TRBV6-1 to TRBJ1-5; 9 nucleotides line up with TRBD1. The CDR3 runs to 15 residues. CDR1 and CDR2 (germline): MNHNS, SASEGT. The CDR3 spells CASSGGDRDRGPHHF. Written as DNA, the CDR3 is TGTGCCAGTAGTGGAGGGGACAGGGATCGGGGGCCCCATCATTTT.

The chain joins TRBV28 to TRBJ2-3; D perhaps matches TRBD1 (5 bases). This CDR3 spans 13 amino acids. Trimming took off 5 bases at V and 3 bases at J, with 9 bases between the two ends. Germline values: CDR1 MDHEN, CDR2 SYDVKM. The CDR3 DNA sequence: TGTGCCAGCAGTCTAGGGGTGACAGATACGCAGTATTTT. Protein: CASSLGVTDTQYF.

The chain employs TRBV11-2 and TRBJ2-3, with D unclear. CDR3 length: 13 amino acids. V lost 2 bases and J lost 2, with 5 bases in between. Germline-derived CDR1 and CDR2 are SGHAT and FQNNGV. The CDR3 is CASSLNLTDTQYF. CDR3 nucleotide sequence: TGTGCCAGCAGCTTAAATCTCACAGATACGCAGTATTTT.

This clonotype was seen at least ten times. As DNA, the CDR3 is TGTGCCACCAGTGATTATTCTAGCGGAGCACAAGAGACCCAGTACTTC. It specifies CATSDYSSGAQETQYF. This sequence joins TRBV24-1 and TRBJ2-5; 7 bases align to TRBD2. The CDR3 spans 16 residues. Looked up from germline, CDR1 is KGHDR and CDR2 is SFDVKD. V lost 2 bases, J lost 2 bases, and 7 bases stayed unmatched.

This clonotype has just one count. This may stem from a read error, because a much larger clone lies one nucleotide away. This CDR3 fails to terminate in the conserved phenylalanine or tryptophan, so it likely reflects a read error. The chain combines TRBV10-3 with TRBJ2-1, with no clear D. Germline CDR1 is ENHRY and CDR2 is SYGVKD. Between the trimmed V and J ends, which lost 9 bases and 3 bases, there was a span of 15 bases. This CDR3 is built from 14 residues. In nucleotides, the CDR3 is TGTGCCATGAATCCTGAAGGAAACTACAATGAGCAGTTCTTA. It yields the protein CAMNPEGNYNEQFL.

This clonotype qualifies as medium-sized (0.01 to 0.1%). J is TRBJ2-3 and V is TRBV6-1; no reliable D call. The CDR3 is 13 amino acids. Between the trimmed V and J ends, which lost 4 bases and 0 bases, there was a span of 5 bases. Per the germline V gene, CDR1 is MNHNS and CDR2 is SASEGT. The CDR3 is CASSGFSTDTQYF. CDR3 DNA: TGTGCCAGCAGTGGGTTTAGCACAGATACGCAGTATTTT.

The V and J genes are TRBV29-1 and TRBJ2-7, with a possible D match to TRBD2 (5 bases). V gave up 3 bases and J gave up 0 bases, with 12 bases separating them. The germline CDR1 and CDR2 sequences are SQVTM and ANQGSEA. The CDR3 sequence is 14 residues long. Written as DNA, the CDR3 is TGCAGCGTTGATAGCGAGACCAACTCCTACGAGCAGTACTTC. Amino acid sequence: CSVDSETNSYEQYF.

This rearrangement joins TRBV28 to TRBJ1-4; D not resolved. Trimming left V 10 bases short and J 0 bases short, with 12 bases between. This CDR3 has 14 amino acids. Germline V gene data show CDR1 as MDHEN and CDR2 as SYDVKM. In nucleotides, the CDR3 is TGTGCCAAAGACACCCCTGCAACTAATGAAAAACTGTTTTTT. The encoded protein is CAKDTPATNEKLFF.

On this clonotype itself: At one of its ends the junction is not consistent with the germline gene, which may arise from a read error. The chain employs TRBV6-5 and TRBJ2-3; D not resolved. This CDR3 has 14 amino acids. The germline CDR1 and CDR2 sequences are MNHEY and SVGAGI. The DNA for the CDR3 is TGTGCCAGCAGCCAACGAATTAGCACAAATACGCAGTATTTT. It encodes CASSQRISTNTQYF.

Of note for this clonotype: A junction boundary mismatches the germline segment, possibly from a read error. The chain employs TRBV7-9 and TRBJ2-7, with a weak D call TRBD1 (5 bases). The CDR3 runs to 17 residues. The germline gives CDR1 SEHNR, CDR2 FQNEAQ (reference sequence). CDR3 protein: CASSFWSASGFSHDQYF. In DNA, the CDR3 is TGTGCCAGCAGCTTCTGGTCTGCTTCAGGGTTTTCCCACGATCAGTACTTC. Full variable domain (outside the CDR3, taken from reference TRBV7-9 and TRBJ2-7): DTGVSQNPRHKITKRGQNVTFRCDPISEHNRLYWYRQTLGQGPEFLTYFQNEAQLEKSRLLSDRFSAERPKGSFSTLEIQRTEQGDSAMYLCASSFWSASGFSHDQYFGPGTRLTVT.

In this sample, this clonotype turned up a few times. The J gene is TRBJ1-2, the V gene TRBV7-9, with 7 bases aligning to TRBD1. V was clipped by 1 base and J by 1 base; unmatched bases: 6. The CDR3 totals 16 residues. Per the germline V gene, CDR1 is SEHNR and CDR2 is FQNEAQ (reference sequence). CDR3 amino acids: CASSLDRDRINYGYTF. CDR3 sequence (DNA): TGTGCCAGCAGCTTAGACCGGGACAGAATTAACTATGGCTACACCTTC.

The chain uses TRBV7-2 and TRBJ2-7; D is possibly TRBD1 (5 bases). The germline V and J ends were trimmed by 5 bases and 2 bases, with 10 bases remaining between them. The germline CDR1 and CDR2 sequences are SGHTA and FQGNSA. This CDR3 region has 13 residues. CDR3 coding DNA: TGTGCCAGCAGCCAAACGACAGCCTACGAGCAGTACTTC. It codes for CASSQTTAYEQYF.

On this clonotype itself: Since no conserved phenylalanine or tryptophan closes the CDR3, a read error is the likely cause. V gene TRBV6-5 combines with J gene TRBJ2-1; no clear D. The CDR3 consists of 12 residues. CDR1 and CDR2 from the germline V gene are MNHEY and SVGAGI. The CDR3 loop is CVSSSLQNEQFL. The CDR3, as DNA: TGTGTCAGCAGTTCCCTGCAAAATGAGCAGTTCCTC.

This clonotype was seen only a few times. It is likely a read error, because the conserved phenylalanine at the end of the CDR3 is missing. Because the CDR3's place on the DNA is in doubt, the DNA is left out and the CDR3 is given as listed by TCRdb. The rearrangement uses TRBV4-1 and TRBJ2-5; the table's D call, TRBD2, was not checked against the DNA. The CDR3 is 16 residues long, ends included. CDR1 is MGHRA, CDR2 YSYEKL, per germline. CDR3 residues: CASSPYRACMGETQYS.

Many counts were recorded for this clonotype. The rearrangement joins TRBV6-5 to TRBJ1-1; D is undetermined. The V end lost 7 bases, the J end lost 6 bases, and 18 bases lay between the germline ends. Germline V gene lookup returns CDR1 MNHEY and CDR2 SVGAGI. This CDR3 region has 14 residues. The CDR3 coding sequence is TGTGCCAGCAAGATTGTGGGCAACACACCTGAAGCTTTCTTT. It is translated as CASKIVGNTPEAFF.

The J gene is TRBJ2-5, the V gene TRBV28, with 10 bases aligning to TRBD2. CDR3 size: 16 residues. Germline V CDR1 and CDR2: MDHEN, SYDVKM. V lost 6 bases, J lost 7 bases, and 14 bases stayed unmatched. The chain's CDR3 is CASSLTPSGRFGTQYF. The CDR3 bases are TGTGCCAGCAGCCTAACTCCTAGCGGGAGATTTGGGACCCAGTACTTC. Based on the CDR3 plus reference TRBV28 and TRBJ2-5, the full variable domain is DVKVTQSSRYLVKRTGEKVFLECVQDMDHENMFWYRQDPGLGLRLIYFSYDVKMKEKGDIPEGYSVSREKKERFSLILESASTNQTSMYLCASSLTPSGRFGTQYFGPGTRLLVL.

This clonotype came up a few times. A junction end diverges from the germline sequence, so it may reflect a read error. The chain has TRBV29-1 and TRBJ2-1; possible D gene TRBD1, 5 bases. CDR1 and CDR2 (germline): SQVTM, ANQGSEA. CDR3 length: 16 amino acids. The CDR3 reads CGVEAGAENYYNERFF. DNA for the CDR3: TGCGGCGTTGAGGCTGGGGCAGAAAATTACTACAATGAGCGGTTCTTC.

With respect to this clonotype: This may be a read error, as it is one base from a much larger clone. The chain is built from TRBV30 and TRBJ1-1, with 9 bases identical to TRBD1. Per the germline V gene, CDR1 is GTSNPN and CDR2 is SVGIG (reference sequence). Unmatched junction bases numbered 14, after V lost 0 bases and J lost 0 bases. CDR3 size: 19 residues. The CDR3 loop is CAWSVPSGQGFSMNTEAFF. The CDR3 coding sequence is TGTGCCTGGAGTGTTCCGAGCGGACAGGGGTTTTCTATGAACACTGAAGCTTTCTTT.

CDR3 in DNA: TGTGCCAGCAGGCAGGGGGCCTTTGGCTACACCTTC. The encoded protein is CASRQGAFGYTF. The chain links TRBV6-5 to TRBJ1-2; 8 positions match TRBD1. Trimming at V came to 6 bases and at J to 7 bases, leaving 4 bases not matched to a gene. The length of the CDR3 is 12 residues. Germline CDR1 and CDR2: MNHEY and SVGAGI.

There are a few counts of this clonotype. The V call is TRBV20-1, the J call TRBJ1-4, with D tentatively TRBD1 (6 bases). CDR1 is DFQATT, CDR2 SNEGSKA, per germline (reference sequence). The CDR3 sequence is 14 residues long. Trimming removed 3 bases at V and 6 bases at J, with 14 bases between. The CDR3 sequence: CSASPPGADEKLFF. CDR3 DNA sequence: TGCAGTGCTAGCCCCCCGGGGGCAGATGAAAAACTGTTTTTT.